Below, one TCR beta chain is given with its context. Its target is not known. V gave up 0 bases and J gave up 10 bases, with 7 bases separating them. This CDR3 is built from 13 residues. Looked up from germline, CDR1 is SGHTA and CDR2 is FQGTGA. This specimen belongs to a study of beta chain features in type 1 diabetes. The isolated RNA, all of it, was reverse transcribed, so expressed TCRB transcripts were what got sequenced. Sequencing of naive, central memory and regulatory T cell samples gave an average of about 3.57 million reads. TCRdb keeps only in-frame clones here, not all; method: immunoSEQ multiplex PCR. This sample carries 160,000 or so clones, approximately 9% of them seen once, and the ten largest clones take 2% to 3%. Study-level results: Possible PCR preference for shorter templates applied equally to patients and controls.

Sequenced input: central memory CD4+ T cells from blood. The rearrangement joins TRBV7-3 to TRBJ1-6; D is uncertain. The sequence was collected from a woman aged 18-29 years in good health. The DNA of the CDR3 is TGTGCCAGCAGCTTAACGTACGAGTCACCCCTCCACTTT. Its translation is CASSLTYESPLHF.